The 18 T cell receptor beta chains listed next were all sequenced from one sample in a study of breast tumors, draining lymph nodes, adjacent tissues. Samples came from axillary lymph nodes draining the breast cancer. TCRdb re-called the multiplex PCR reads through MiXCR, storing one row per CDR3 protein. The table lists about 130,000 distinct CDR3 sequences, around 20% of them singletons, with 2.2% in the top ten. The sequenced sample was axillary lymph node tissue. These receptors were taken from a female donor with breast cancer. Some clones in this sample may be carry-over from other donors' samples.

This clonotype was picked up many times. The V call is TRBV7-3, the J call TRBJ1-2; 10 bases fit TRBD1. J lost 8 bases, V lost 3 bases, and 9 bases had no gene match. The CDR3 extends over 15 amino acids. Germline CDR1 and CDR2: SGHTA and FQGTGA. The CDR3 sequence: CASSFGGTGAEGYTF. The CDR3 nucleotides are TGTGCCAGCAGCTTCGGAGGGACAGGGGCTGAGGGCTACACCTTC.

This clonotype was seen many times. As DNA, the CDR3 is TGTGCCAGCAGCCCGCGACTAGCGGGACTTGTTTACAATGAGCAGTTCTTC. This gives the protein CASSPRLAGLVYNEQFF. This sequence joins TRBV11-2 and TRBJ2-1, with 11 bases fitting TRBD2. The J segment lost 4 bases and the V segment lost 5 bases, leaving 10 bases of the junction unmatched. CDR1 and CDR2 (germline): SGHAT, FQNNGV. This CDR3 contains 17 residues.

This clonotype was seen a handful of times. The chain employs TRBV4-1 and TRBJ2-4; D unresolved. The germline V gene encodes CDR1 MGHRA and CDR2 YSYEKL. Deletions cut 0 bases from V and 0 bases from J, with 9 bases between. The CDR3 covers 16 residues. CDR3: CASSQESQLAKNIQYF. Written as DNA, the CDR3 is TGCGCCAGCAGCCAAGAAAGTCAGTTAGCCAAAAACATTCAGTACTTC.

Many counts were recorded for this clonotype. The V and J genes are TRBV5-4 and TRBJ2-6; D uncertain. The CDR3 is 16 residues long. The germline V gene has CDR1 SGHNT and CDR2 YYREEE (reference sequence). V was shortened by 4 bases and J by 0 bases, with 11 bases between the two germline ends. CDR3 nucleotide sequence: TGTGCCAGCAGCCTCCCAGCGATCTCTGGGGCCAACGTCCTGACTTTC. Protein product: CASSLPAISGANVLTF.

The V gene is TRBV28, the J gene TRBJ2-3, with 7 bases matching TRBD2. The CDR3 covers 14 residues. Germline V gives CDR1 MDHEN, CDR2 SYDVKM. J gave up 3 bases and V 3 bases, and 3 bases lay outside the gene matches. The CDR3 is CASSFGGRTDTQYF. The CDR3 DNA follows: TGTGCCAGCAGTTTTGGCGGGAGAACAGATACGCAGTATTTT.

This clonotype was counted many times. The genes are TRBV9 and TRBJ1-2; 7 bases align to TRBD1. CDR3 length: 15 residues. V shed 0 bases, J shed 1 base, and the junction held 3 bases outside the gene matches. Germline CDR1 is SGDLS and CDR2 is YYNGEE. The CDR3 is CASSVGTGHNYGYTF. The CDR3 region has the DNA TGTGCCAGCAGCGTAGGGACAGGACATAACTATGGCTACACCTTC.

Many counts were recorded for this clonotype. CDR3 in DNA: TGTGCCAGTAGTATGGGGGGGACCAGCTTGTATGAGCAGTTCTTC. Translating gives CASSMGGTSLYEQFF. The chain links TRBV19 to TRBJ2-1; 7 bases line up with TRBD2. The CDR3 has 15 residues. The trim removed 3 bases at V and 8 bases at J, leaving 10 bases unmatched. CDR1 and CDR2 (germline): LNHDA, SQIVND (reference sequence).

This clonotype was counted many times. V usage is TRBV6-1 and J usage is TRBJ1-4; 9 nucleotides match TRBD1. From germline, CDR1 is MNHNS and CDR2 SASEGT. The CDR3 sequence is 15 residues long. V trimming: 5 bases; J trimming: 8 bases; junction bases outside the gene matches: 9. The DNA for the CDR3 is TGTGCCAGCAGTCTCCGGGACAGGGCAAGAGAAAAACTGTTTTTT. This encodes CASSLRDRAREKLFF.

This chain connects TRBV28 to TRBJ2-7; TRBD2 aligns across 9 bases. CDR3 length equals 15 residues. The V segment lost 3 bases and the J segment 4 bases; nucleotides outside the gene matches: 7. Germline CDR1 is MDHEN and CDR2 is SYDVKM. CDR3 amino acids: CASSFGAGGRYEQYF. The DNA for the CDR3 is TGTGCCAGCAGTTTTGGGGCGGGAGGGCGGTACGAGCAGTACTTC.

The table lists this clonotype with many counts. The chain uses TRBV9 and TRBJ2-5; D call uncertain. The length of the CDR3 is 13 residues. The V end was cut by 4 bases, the J end by 0 bases, with 7 bases between. CDR1 is SGDLS and CDR2 is YYNGEE in the germline V gene. DNA for the CDR3: TGTGCCAGCAGCACAACGTACCAAGAGACCCAGTACTTC. Translation gives CASSTTYQETQYF.

Notes on this clonotype: With a much larger clone just one base away, this may be a read error. Without the conserved terminal phenylalanine or tryptophan, this CDR3 likely stems from a read error. The chain recombines TRBV30 with TRBJ2-7; 9 positions agree with TRBD1. Germline lookup yields CDR1 GTSNPN and CDR2 SVGIG (reference sequence). V shed 7 bases, J shed 7 bases, and the junction held 17 bases outside the gene matches. The CDR3 runs 15 residues. The CDR3 protein is CAFDLLQGAMGEQYL. CDR3 DNA: TGTGCCTTCGACTTACTACAGGGGGCGATGGGGGAGCAGTACCTC.

Details on this clonotype: The conserved phenylalanine or tryptophan is not found at the CDR3 terminus, so this likely reflects a read error. This chain uses TRBV9 with TRBJ2-3; 7 bases line up with TRBD2. The CDR3 totals 16 residues. Germline CDR1 is SGDLS and CDR2 is YYNGEE. The CDR3, as DNA: TGTGCCGGCAGCCTCCCCCGACTAGCAGCTACAGATACGCAGTATCTT. This gives the protein CAGSLPRLAATDTQYL.

The gene calls are TRBV6-1 and TRBJ1-4, with TRBD1 as a possible D gene (5 bases). Germline-derived CDR1 and CDR2 are MNHNS and SASEGT. V was clipped by 3 bases and J by 7 bases, with 9 bases between them. This CDR3 spans 13 amino acids. CDR3 sequence reads: CASSDRASEKLFF. The CDR3 DNA reads as TGTGCCAGCAGTGACAGGGCTAGTGAAAAACTGTTTTTT.

For this clonotype: A much larger clone lies a single base off, so this may be a read error. The chain uses TRBV5-1 and TRBJ1-4; D gene unclear. Germline lookup yields CDR1 SGHRS and CDR2 YFSETQ. V was cut by 0 bases and J by 10 bases, with 13 bases left in between. The CDR3 length is 14 residues. The chain's CDR3 is CASSLGADGGKLFF. The DNA of the CDR3 is TGCGCCAGCAGCTTGGGAGCGGACGGTGGAAAACTGTTTTTT.

This clonotype has a count of ten or more. The CDR3: CASRPAPDRGLEQYF. DNA for the CDR3: TGTGCCAGCAGACCCGCCCCCGACAGGGGGCTCGAGCAGTACTTC. The chain joins TRBV7-6 to TRBJ2-7; the match to TRBD1 covers 10 bases. The germline gives CDR1 SGHVS, CDR2 FNYEAQ. The V and J ends lost 6 bases and 6 bases, in that order; junction bases with no gene match: 11. The CDR3 has 15 residues.

This clonotype was counted many times. The chain links TRBV20-1 to TRBJ2-7, with TRBD2 matching 7 bases. V dropped 5 bases and J dropped 4; count of bases not matched to a gene: 5. Germline V gene lookup returns CDR1 DFQATT and CDR2 SNEGSKA (reference sequence). The CDR3 is made up of 12 amino acids. The CDR3 loop reads CSAYNGRYEQYF. CDR3 DNA sequence: TGCAGTGCTTACAACGGGAGGTACGAGCAGTACTTC.

Many counts were recorded for this clonotype. The chain joins TRBV28 to TRBJ2-3, with D perhaps TRBD1 (6 bases). The V and J ends lost 4 bases and 1 base respectively, with 12 bases between them. The CDR3 consists of 15 residues. Germline V gene lookup returns CDR1 MDHEN and CDR2 SYDVKM. CDR3 sequence: CASSSNRQGTDTQYF. DNA of the CDR3: TGTGCCAGCAGTTCAAATAGACAGGGCACAGATACGCAGTATTTT.

In this sample, this clonotype is medium-sized. The chain has TRBV7-9 and TRBJ1-2; 10 bases match TRBD1. This CDR3 spans 16 amino acids. With 0 bases clipped from V and 7 bases from J, the junction kept 8 bases outside the gene matches. Per the germline V gene, CDR1 is SEHNR and CDR2 is FQNEAQ (reference sequence). The CDR3 protein is CASSLAGTGDYSGYTF. CDR3 coding DNA: TGTGCCAGCAGCTTAGCTGGGACAGGGGATTATTCTGGCTACACCTTC.